This T cell receptor (beta chain) is drawn from a study of blood T cell repertoires in COVID-19. Overall study: COVID-19 samples from acute and convalescent phases originated in the United States, Italy and Spain.

This clone was recorded once. Sequencing used immunoSEQ multiplex PCR; TCRdb keeps in-frame clones, though not all of them. The sample records approximately 310,000 clones, around 90% being singletons. V shed 3 bases, J shed 5 bases, and the junction held 6 bases outside the gene matches. The germline gives CDR1 SGDLS, CDR2 YYNGEE. The CDR3 runs 16 residues. The J gene is TRBJ2-1, the V gene TRBV9; 12 nucleotides line up with TRBD2. The TCR was taken from a man between 50 and 59 years old with active or convalescent COVID-19. The sequenced material came from peripheral blood. CDR3 sequence (DNA): TGTGCCAGCAGCGCCCAACTAGCGGGAGGTCACAATGAGCAGTTCTTC. This encodes CASSAQLAGGHNEQFF.